This T cell receptor beta chain was identified during a study of control samples from healthy donors and cancer patients. Trimming took 3 bases from V and 7 from J, leaving 15 bases between them. Germline V gives CDR1 MGHRA, CDR2 YSYEKL. This CDR3 is built from 14 residues. The assay was immunoSEQ multiplex PCR, and TCRdb's table has in-frame clones only and misses some. The table lists 85,000 to 100,000 clones, 85% to 95% of them singletons. This receptor was obtained from a man between 18 and 29 years old in good health. Input material: blood. The rearrangement uses TRBV4-1 and TRBJ1-1; no firm D call. The CDR3 bases are TGCGCCAGCAGCCAGAGACGGAGCGGGAGTGAAGCTTTCTTT. Amino acids: CASSQRRSGSEAFF.